Listed here are 29 T cell receptor beta chains from one sample, sequenced in a study of PD-1 blockade in classical Hodgkin lymphoma. Using immunoSEQ multiplex PCR, the repertoire was profiled, and TCRdb retains in-frame clones only, with some absent. This sample carries roughly 140,000 clones, around 84% of them seen once, and the ten largest clones take roughly a tenth. Every one of the patients relapsed after autologous stem cell transplantation (brentuximab vedotin exposure was variable). Source: peripheral blood mononuclear cells (PBMCs), taken before the second cycle of nivolumab. The origin of the receptors is a human donor with classical Hodgkin lymphoma.

Written as DNA, the CDR3 is TGTGCCAGCAGCTATCTGGGGGGAGGGTTAAATGAGCAGTTCTTC. The encoded protein is CASSYLGGGLNEQFF. The V call is TRBV7-9, the J call TRBJ2-1; 7 positions agree with TRBD2. This CDR3 comprises 15 residues. Germline V CDR1 and CDR2: SEHNR, FQNEAQ (reference sequence). Trimming cost V 4 bases and J 7 bases; bases outside gene matches: 10.

The J gene is TRBJ1-2, the V gene TRBV7-2; 11 bases map to TRBD1. Germline V gives CDR1 SGHTA, CDR2 FQGNSA. The junction had 2 bases not matched to a gene; V was cut back by 4 bases and J by 7 bases. The CDR3 runs 13 residues. The CDR3 DNA reads as TGTGCCAGCAGCTCGGGGACAGGGGGTGGCTACACCTTC. It specifies CASSSGTGGGYTF. The complete variable domain, with remaining parts taken from reference TRBV7-2 and TRBJ1-2, reads GAGVSQSPSNKVTEKGKDVELRCDPISGHTALYWYRQSLGQGLEFLIYFQGNSAPDKSGLPSDRFSAERTGGSVSTLTIQRTQQEDSAVYLCASSSGTGGGYTFGSGTRLTVV.

This clone turned up a few times. The V call is TRBV6-1, the J call TRBJ1-2; 8 bases map to TRBD1. CDR1 is MNHNS and CDR2 is SASEGT in the germline V gene. V lost 6 bases to trimming and J lost 5 bases; unmatched junction nucleotides: 5. There are 13 residues in the CDR3. This CDR3 is CASSPGQAYGYTF. The CDR3 DNA sequence: TGTGCCAGCAGCCCGGGACAGGCTTATGGCTACACCTTC.

The chain couples TRBV7-9 to TRBJ1-6; D might be TRBD1 (5 bases). The CDR3 is 16 residues long. Trimming took 5 bases from V and 0 from J, leaving 11 bases between them. The V gene's germline CDR1 is SEHNR and CDR2 FQNEAQ (reference sequence). The CDR3 is CASSQAGSSYNSPLHF. The CDR3 DNA reads TGTGCCAGCAGCCAAGCAGGGAGCTCCTATAATTCACCCCTCCACTTT. The whole variable domain, remainder taken from reference TRBV7-9 and TRBJ1-6, is DTGVSQNPRHKITKRGQNVTFRCDPISEHNRLYWYRQTLGQGPEFLTYFQNEAQLEKSRLLSDRFSAERPKGSFSTLEIQRTEQGDSAMYLCASSQAGSSYNSPLHFGNGTRLTVT.

The V gene is TRBV7-2, the J gene TRBJ1-3, with TRBD1 identical over 7 bases. Germline V CDR1 and CDR2: SGHTA, FQGNSA. V shed 8 bases, J shed 8 bases, and the junction held 9 bases outside the gene matches. This CDR3 region has 13 residues. CDR3 loop: CASGDSWGDTIYF. CDR3 DNA: TGTGCCAGCGGGGACAGTTGGGGGGACACCATATATTTT.

The chain combines TRBV5-1 with TRBJ1-4; D is ambiguous. The germline V gene has CDR1 SGHRS and CDR2 YFSETQ. Trimming shortened V by 0 bases and J by 6 bases, and 0 bases separated the two germline ends. The CDR3 loop spans 11 amino acids. The CDR3 region is CASSLDEKLFF. Here the CDR3 DNA reads TGCGCCAGCAGCTTGGATGAAAAACTGTTTTTT.

The chain combines TRBV7-9 with TRBJ2-2; D remains ambiguous. V was shortened by 4 bases and J by 3 bases, with 3 bases between the two germline ends. The length of the CDR3 is 12 residues. Per the germline V gene, CDR1 is SEHNR and CDR2 is FQNEAQ (reference sequence). The CDR3, as DNA: TGTGCCAGCAGCTACCACACCGGGGAGCTGTTTTTT. Protein: CASSYHTGELFF.

This clone was counted a few times. The chain recombines TRBV7-2 with TRBJ1-5, with 7 bases fitting TRBD1. Germline V CDR1 and CDR2: SGHTA, FQGNSA. This CDR3 spans 15 amino acids. The junction had 5 bases not matched to a gene; V was cut back by 3 bases and J by 3 bases. The CDR3 bases are TGTGCCAGCAGCTTGCAAGGGGGCACCAATCAGCCCCAGCATTTT. Translation gives CASSLQGGTNQPQHF.

The chain carries TRBV5-1 and TRBJ1-4; 8 positions agree with TRBD1. Germline-derived CDR1 and CDR2 are SGHRS and YFSETQ. This CDR3 comprises 16 residues. The trim removed 3 bases at V and 7 bases at J, leaving 11 bases unmatched. In DNA, the CDR3 is TGCGCCAGCAGCTCGATGACAGGGGCTTTATTTGAAAAACTGTTTTTT. It specifies CASSSMTGALFEKLFF.

The V and J genes are TRBV7-3 and TRBJ2-3, with 12 bases that match TRBD1. After removal of 5 bases from V and 1 base from J, the junction contained 4 bases not matched to a gene. This CDR3 has 16 residues. Germline-derived CDR1 and CDR2 are SGHTA and FQGTGA. CDR3 nucleotide sequence: TGTGCCAGCAGCCCGGGACAGGGGGCAGGCACAGATACGCAGTATTTT. Translated: CASSPGQGAGTDTQYF.

This chain links TRBV10-3 with TRBJ1-3; unclear D gene. CDR3 length equals 17 residues. Germline-derived CDR1 and CDR2 are ENHRY and SYGVKD. Trimming took 0 bases from V and 0 from J, leaving 12 bases between them. The CDR3 nucleotides read TGTGCCATCAGTGAGTCGAGAACGTCCTCCTCTGGAAACACCATATATTTT. Protein sequence: CAISESRTSSSGNTIYF.

This clone was observed a few times. The V gene is TRBV6-1, the J gene TRBJ2-7; 7 bases line up with TRBD1. The CDR3 contains 14 residues. Germline V gives CDR1 MNHNS, CDR2 SASEGT. The V segment lost 4 bases and the J segment 1 base; nucleotides outside the gene matches: 4. The CDR3 spells CASSVPGQSYEQYF. As DNA, the CDR3 is TGTGCCAGCAGTGTTCCGGGACAGTCCTACGAGCAGTACTTC.

This rearrangement joins TRBV7-9 to TRBJ1-1, with a possible D match to TRBD1 (6 bases). V shed 5 bases and J shed 1 base, with 14 bases lying between them. Germline CDR1 and CDR2: SEHNR and FQNEAQ (reference sequence). This CDR3 comprises 15 residues. CDR3 DNA: TGTGCCAGCAGCCCCAGGGGCCAGGGGAACACTGAAGCTTTCTTT. It specifies CASSPRGQGNTEAFF.

The chain joins TRBV6-4 to TRBJ1-4; 7 bases map to TRBD1. Germline CDR1 is MRHNA and CDR2 is SNTAGT. J gave up 0 bases and V 0 bases, and 19 bases lay outside the gene matches. This CDR3 spans 22 amino acids. The CDR3 DNA reads as TGTGCCAGCAGTGACTCCGCGTGGGGTTGCAGGGGGTCGGCTTCAACTAATGAAAAACTGTTTTTT. Protein sequence: CASSDSAWGCRGSASTNEKLFF.

V usage is TRBV18 and J usage is TRBJ2-7; maybe TRBD1 (6 bases). This CDR3 is 15 amino acids long. The V and J ends lost 5 bases and 0 bases respectively, with 14 bases between them. Germline assignment: CDR1 KGHSH and CDR2 LQKENI. DNA of the CDR3: TGTGCCAGCTCAAGGACGCAGGGGACCTCCTACGAGCAGTACTTC. Amino acids: CASSRTQGTSYEQYF. Full variable domain (missing parts from reference TRBV18 and TRBJ2-7): NAGVMQNPRHLVRRRGQEARLRCSPMKGHSHVYWYRQLPEEGLKFMVYLQKENIIDESGMPKERFSAEFPKEGPSILRIQQVVRGDSAAYFCASSRTQGTSYEQYFGPGTRLTVT.

This clone occurred a few times. J is TRBJ2-1 and V is TRBV30, with D possibly being TRBD1 (6 bases). Trimming removed 5 bases from V and 7 bases from J, with 9 bases in between. The CDR3 is 11 residues long. Germline values: CDR1 GTSNPN, CDR2 SVGIG (reference sequence). Here the CDR3 DNA reads TGTGCCTGGTCGAGGGGGAATGAGCAGTTCTTC. Its translation is CAWSRGNEQFF.

The chain links TRBV4-1 to TRBJ1-5, with D perhaps matching TRBD1 (5 bases). V lost 4 bases and J 0 bases, leaving 13 bases between the germline ends. The CDR3 is 16 amino acids. Germline V gene data show CDR1 as MGHRA and CDR2 as YSYEKL. The CDR3 coding sequence is TGCGCCAGCAGCCCAGGTAGACAGTTTAGCAATCAGCCCCAGCATTTT. Translating it yields CASSPGRQFSNQPQHF.

The chain joins TRBV2 to TRBJ2-7; 8 bases fit TRBD1. J was trimmed by 4 bases and V by 7 bases; bases with no gene match: 9. The CDR3 has 14 amino acids. Germline V CDR1 and CDR2: SNHLY, FYNNEI. The CDR3 loop is CASKGDRGSYEQYF. The CDR3 DNA reads TGTGCCAGCAAAGGAGACAGGGGCTCGTACGAGCAGTACTTC.

This chain joins TRBV5-6 and TRBJ2-6; 9 positions agree with TRBD1. From germline, CDR1 is SGHDT and CDR2 YYEEEE. V shed 0 bases and J 2 bases; nucleotides not matched to a gene: 3. The length of the CDR3 is 17 residues. The CDR3 DNA sequence: TGTGCCAGCAGCTTGGGACAGGGGGGGGCTGGGGCCAACGTCCTGACTTTC. This translates into CASSLGQGGAGANVLTF.

The chain joins TRBV7-2 to TRBJ2-7; D call uncertain. Germline CDR1 reads SGHTA; CDR2 reads FQGNSA. The CDR3 loop spans 14 amino acids. The ends were cut back, 5 bases at V and 2 bases at J, with 13 bases in the middle. The CDR3 nucleotides read TGTGCCAGCAGCCTCTTAAGAGAAACCTACGAGCAGTACTTC. Protein product: CASSLLRETYEQYF.

This chain connects TRBV5-4 to TRBJ2-3; D is unclear. V was cut by 1 base and J by 4 bases, with 10 bases left in between. This CDR3 spans 14 amino acids. Germline V gene lookup returns CDR1 SGHNT and CDR2 YYREEE (reference sequence). CDR3 nucleotide sequence: TGTGCCAGCAGCTTGAGTCAGCCCCCAGATACGCAGTATTTT. As protein: CASSLSQPPDTQYF.

This chain connects TRBV28 to TRBJ2-3, with TRBD2 matching over 10 bases. The CDR3 has 14 residues. V was clipped by 8 bases and J by 2 bases; unmatched bases: 4. Germline V gene data show CDR1 as MDHEN and CDR2 as SYDVKM. The CDR3 loop reads CASELAGTTDTQYF. Here the CDR3 DNA reads TGTGCCAGCGAACTAGCGGGAACCACAGATACGCAGTATTTT.

This chain connects TRBV5-5 to TRBJ1-2; 7 nucleotides line up with TRBD1. The CDR3 runs to 14 residues. CDR1 and CDR2 from the germline V gene are SGHKS and YYEKEE (reference sequence). V was clipped by 3 bases and J by 6 bases; unmatched bases: 8. The CDR3 DNA is TGTGCCAGCAGCTCCACAGACAGGGCCCATGGCTACACCTTC. It translates to CASSSTDRAHGYTF.

The rearrangement links TRBV4-1 to TRBJ1-4; D is perhaps TRBD1 (5 bases). With 4 bases removed from V and 4 bases from J, the gap between germline ends came to 10 bases. The CDR3 loop spans 14 amino acids. Germline V gene lookup returns CDR1 MGHRA and CDR2 YSYEKL. This chain's CDR3 is CASSPGRVNEKLFF. CDR3 DNA sequence: TGCGCCAGCAGCCCGGGCAGGGTTAATGAAAAACTGTTTTTT.

This clone was picked up a small number of times. V and J are TRBV6-5 and TRBJ1-5; D unresolved. Per germline, CDR1 MNHEY and CDR2 SVGAGI. The CDR3 has 15 amino acids. Trimming left V 7 bases short and J 0 bases short, with 13 bases between. CDR3 sequence: CASKALGDSNQPQHF. The CDR3 nucleotides are TGTGCCAGCAAAGCCCTCGGGGATAGCAATCAGCCCCAGCATTTT.

The rearrangement joins TRBV28 to TRBJ2-7; 7 nucleotides line up with TRBD1. The CDR3 runs 14 residues. Unmatched junction bases numbered 5, after V lost 3 bases and J lost 3 bases. CDR1 MDHEN and CDR2 SYDVKM come from the germline V gene. CDR3 sequence reads: CASSFPTGFYEQYF. The CDR3 region has the DNA TGTGCCAGCAGTTTTCCGACAGGGTTCTACGAGCAGTACTTC.

V gene TRBV16 combines with J gene TRBJ2-1, with 12 bases lining up with TRBD2. Unmatched junction bases numbered 5, after V lost 3 bases and J lost 5 bases. This CDR3 is built from 16 residues. Per germline, CDR1 KGHSY and CDR2 FQNENV. CDR3: CASSQGGLAGHNEQFF. The CDR3 coding sequence is TGTGCCAGCAGCCAGGGGGGACTAGCGGGCCACAATGAGCAGTTCTTC.

The V gene is TRBV5-5, the J gene TRBJ2-1; D is ambiguous. There are 15 residues in the CDR3. V was pared by 4 bases and J by 6 bases, with 17 bases between. Per germline, CDR1 SGHKS and CDR2 YYEKEE (reference sequence). CDR3 sequence reads: CASSDSRVLSNEQFF. The CDR3 DNA sequence: TGTGCCAGCAGCGATTCTAGGGTTCTCTCCAATGAGCAGTTCTTC.

As DNA, the CDR3 is TGTGCCATCAGTGACCTCAGGGGGCGTGCGAACACCGGGGAGCTGTTTTTT. Residues: CAISDLRGRANTGELFF. The chain recombines TRBV10-3 with TRBJ2-2, with TRBD1 matching over 8 bases. J was trimmed by 0 bases and V by 3 bases; bases with no gene match: 6. Germline-derived CDR1 and CDR2 are ENHRY and SYGVKD. The CDR3 consists of 17 residues.